There are many counts of the clone carrying this T cell receptor beta chain. Antigen specificity is unknown. The sample comes from a study of T cells in Graves' hyperthyroidism and ophthalmopathy. Germline assignment: CDR1 DFQATT and CDR2 SNEGSKA (reference sequence). V was trimmed by 6 bases and J by 2 bases, leaving 4 bases between them. This CDR3 spans 10 amino acids. Researchers took RNA transcripts and amplified the TCR beta CDR3 regions from them. With the HTBI primer set, the TCR CDR3 went through a first round of RT-PCR. Each CDR3 protein gets one entry after TCRdb re-called the multiplex PCR reads with MiXCR. The sample holds nearly 250,000 distinct CDR3 sequences, about 17% seen once. General study findings and limits: Ophthalmopathy, as predicted by the model, came a median roughly 6.8 months after the prediction. In the blood, most expanded thyroid clonotypes above 0.001 appeared as well.

Patients with uncontrolled infections, other autoimmune diseases, pregnancy or lactation were excluded. The sample was blood. This TCR was sampled from a woman under 30 with Graves' ophthalmopathy. This chain links TRBV20-1 with TRBJ2-5; no firm D call. CDR3 coding DNA: TGCAGTGCACAGCAAGAGACCCAGTACTTC. Residues: CSAQQETQYF.